The text below deals with one T cell receptor beta chain. The CDR3 totals 15 residues. The V gene's germline CDR1 is SQVTM and CDR2 ANQGSEA. The cDNA for TCR beta came from 5'RACE template switching with UMIs. TCRdb re-called the 5' RACE reads; one entry per CDR3 protein, DNA not given. The sample table sets out 150,000 to 180,000 distinct CDR3 sequences. The data stem from a study of T cells expressing NK-cell markers. Whole-study context: Cells sorted as CD3+CD56+NKG2C+, CD3+CD56+NKG2C- and CD3+CD56-NKG2C+ T cells supplied the TCR beta repertoires.

The genes are TRBV29-1 and TRBJ2-5; TCRdb proposes TRBD1, but this gene call is untestable without DNA. The sequence was obtained from a woman in her forties or fifties in good health. Sequenced input: blood T cells: a sorted CD56 or NKG2C T cell subset, CD4+ or CD8+ T cells, or bulk PBMC T cells (not recorded which). Here the CDR3 reads CSVDDPDRGRETQYF.